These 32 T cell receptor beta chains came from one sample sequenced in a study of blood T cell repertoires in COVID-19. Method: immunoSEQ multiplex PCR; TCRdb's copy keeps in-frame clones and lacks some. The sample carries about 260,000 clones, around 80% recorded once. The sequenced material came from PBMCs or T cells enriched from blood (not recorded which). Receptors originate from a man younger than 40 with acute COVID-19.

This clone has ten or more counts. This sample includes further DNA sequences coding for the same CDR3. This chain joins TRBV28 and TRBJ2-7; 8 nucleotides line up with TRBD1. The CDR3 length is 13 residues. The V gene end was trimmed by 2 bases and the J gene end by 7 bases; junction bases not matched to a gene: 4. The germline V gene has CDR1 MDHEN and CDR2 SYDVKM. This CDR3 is CASSLRTGREQYV. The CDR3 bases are TGTGCCAGCAGTTTACGGACAGGGAGGGAGCAGTACGTC.

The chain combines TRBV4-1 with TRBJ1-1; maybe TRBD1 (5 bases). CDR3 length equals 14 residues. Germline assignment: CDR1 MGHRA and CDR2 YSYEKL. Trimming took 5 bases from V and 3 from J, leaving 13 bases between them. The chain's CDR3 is CASSIRPGDTEAFF. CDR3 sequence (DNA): TGCGCCAGCAGCATAAGACCGGGGGACACTGAAGCTTTCTTT.

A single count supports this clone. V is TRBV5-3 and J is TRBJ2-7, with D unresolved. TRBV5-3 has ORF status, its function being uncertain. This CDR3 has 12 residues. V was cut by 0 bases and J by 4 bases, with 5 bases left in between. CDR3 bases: TGTGCCAGAAGCTTGGTCGAGTACGAGCAGTACGTC. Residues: CARSLVEYEQYV.

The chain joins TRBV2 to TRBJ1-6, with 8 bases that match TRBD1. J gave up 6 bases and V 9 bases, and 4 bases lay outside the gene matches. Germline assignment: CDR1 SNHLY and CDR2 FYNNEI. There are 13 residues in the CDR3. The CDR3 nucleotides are TGTGCCAGTAGGGACAGGAGTAATTCACCCCTCCACTTT. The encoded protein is CASRDRSNSPLHF.

CDR3 loop: CASSPLAAPFRNEQFF. The CDR3 bases are TGTGCCAGCAGCCCCTTAGCGGCCCCCTTTCGGAATGAGCAGTTCTTC. V is TRBV5-6 and J is TRBJ2-1; D may be TRBD2 (6 bases). The CDR3 contains 16 residues. Looked up from germline, CDR1 is SGHDT and CDR2 is YYEEEE. Trimming took 4 bases from V and 7 from J, leaving 21 bases between them.

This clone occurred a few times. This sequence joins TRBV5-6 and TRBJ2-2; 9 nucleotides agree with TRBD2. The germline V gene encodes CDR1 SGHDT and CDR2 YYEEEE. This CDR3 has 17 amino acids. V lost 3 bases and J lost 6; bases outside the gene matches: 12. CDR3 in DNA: TGTGCCAGCAGCTCCACAGGGTTAGCGGGAGTTGCCGGGGAGCTGTTTTTT. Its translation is CASSSTGLAGVAGELFF.

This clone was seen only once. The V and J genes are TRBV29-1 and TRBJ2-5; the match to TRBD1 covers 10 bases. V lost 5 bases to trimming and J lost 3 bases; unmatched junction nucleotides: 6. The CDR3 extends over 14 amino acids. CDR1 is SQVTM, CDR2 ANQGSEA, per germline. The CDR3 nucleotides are TGCAGCGTTTCGACAGGGGGCGTGGAAGAGACCCAGTACTTC. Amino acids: CSVSTGGVEETQYF. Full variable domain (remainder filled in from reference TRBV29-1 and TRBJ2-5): SAVISQKPSRDICQRGTSLTIQCQVDSQVTMMFWYRQQPGQSLTLIATANQGSEATYESGFVIDKFPISRPNLTFSTLTVSNMSPEDSSIYLCSVSTGGVEETQYFGPGTRLLVL.

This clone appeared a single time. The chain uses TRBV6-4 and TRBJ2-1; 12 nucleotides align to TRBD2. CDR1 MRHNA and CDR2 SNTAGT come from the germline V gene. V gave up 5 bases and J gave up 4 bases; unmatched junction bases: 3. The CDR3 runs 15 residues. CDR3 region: CASSPGTSGYNEQFF. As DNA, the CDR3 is TGTGCCAGCAGTCCCGGGACTAGCGGGTACAATGAGCAGTTCTTC.

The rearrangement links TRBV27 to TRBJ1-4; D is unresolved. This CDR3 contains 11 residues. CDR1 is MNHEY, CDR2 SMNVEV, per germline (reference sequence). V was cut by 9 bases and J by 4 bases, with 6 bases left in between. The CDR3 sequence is CASSSNEKLFF. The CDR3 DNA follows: TGTGCCAGTTCCAGTAATGAAAAACTGTTTTTT. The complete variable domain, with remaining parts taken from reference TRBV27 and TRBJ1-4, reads EAQVTQNPRYLITVTGKKLTVTCSQNMNHEYMSWYRQDPGLGLRQIYYSMNVEVTDKGDVPEGYKVSRKEKRNFPLILESPSPNQTSLYFCASSSNEKLFFGSGTQLSVL.

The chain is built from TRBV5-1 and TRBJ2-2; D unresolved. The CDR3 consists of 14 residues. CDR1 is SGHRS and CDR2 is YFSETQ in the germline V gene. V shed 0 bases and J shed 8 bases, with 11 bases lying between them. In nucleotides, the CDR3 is TGCGCCAGCAGCTTGGAGTTTGATACTGGGGAGCTGTTTTTT. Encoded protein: CASSLEFDTGELFF.

DNA for the CDR3: TGTGCCAGCCTCACGGGAAACTCGAACACTGAAGCTTTCTTT. This gives the protein CASLTGNSNTEAFF. The rearrangement uses TRBV7-2 and TRBJ1-1; D not resolved. Trimming cost V 8 bases and J 1 base, with 14 bases left between them. The CDR3 has 14 amino acids. The germline V gene has CDR1 SGHTA and CDR2 FQGNSA.

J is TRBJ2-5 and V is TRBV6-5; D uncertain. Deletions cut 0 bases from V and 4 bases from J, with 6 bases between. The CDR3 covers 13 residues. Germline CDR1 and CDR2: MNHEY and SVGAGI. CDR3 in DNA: TGTGCCAGCAGTTACTCGATCGGAGAGACCCAGTACTTC. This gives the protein CASSYSIGETQYF.

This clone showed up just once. The CDR3 DNA reads TGTGCCAGCAGTCTAGCGGGGACTGGGGCAGATACGCAGTATTTT. This sequence encodes CASSLAGTGADTQYF. This chain connects TRBV6-5 to TRBJ2-3, with 9 bases that match TRBD2. Germline CDR1 is MNHEY and CDR2 is SVGAGI. V was clipped by 5 bases and J by 4 bases; unmatched bases: 7. This CDR3 has 15 residues.

This CDR3 is CASSLGNRGKYGYTF. CDR3 sequence (DNA): TGTGCCAGCAGCTTAGGTAACAGGGGCAAATATGGCTACACCTTC. This chain links TRBV7-9 with TRBJ1-2, with 7 nucleotides matching TRBD1. The ends lost 1 base at V and 5 bases at J; junction bases unmatched: 7. This CDR3 region has 15 residues. Per germline, CDR1 SEHNR and CDR2 FQNEAQ (reference sequence).

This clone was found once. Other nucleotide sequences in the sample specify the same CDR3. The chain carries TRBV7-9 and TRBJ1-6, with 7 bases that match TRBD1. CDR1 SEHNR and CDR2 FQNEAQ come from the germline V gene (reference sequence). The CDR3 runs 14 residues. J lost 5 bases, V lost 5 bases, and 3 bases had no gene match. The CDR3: CASSGDRDNSPLHF. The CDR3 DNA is TGTGCCAGCAGCGGGGACAGAGATAATTCACCCCTCCACTTT.

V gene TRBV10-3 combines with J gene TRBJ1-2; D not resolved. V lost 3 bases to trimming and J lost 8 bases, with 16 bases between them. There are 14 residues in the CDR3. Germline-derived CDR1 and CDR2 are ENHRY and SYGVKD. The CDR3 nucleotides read TGTGCCATCAGTGATTCGGCAGCCATGGAGGGCTACACCTTC. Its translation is CAISDSAAMEGYTF.

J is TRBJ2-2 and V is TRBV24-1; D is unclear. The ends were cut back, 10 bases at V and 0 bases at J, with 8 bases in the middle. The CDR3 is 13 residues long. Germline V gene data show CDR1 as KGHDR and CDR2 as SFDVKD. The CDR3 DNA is TGTGCCACGAGCGCAGCGAACACCGGGGAGCTGTTTTTT. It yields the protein CATSAANTGELFF.

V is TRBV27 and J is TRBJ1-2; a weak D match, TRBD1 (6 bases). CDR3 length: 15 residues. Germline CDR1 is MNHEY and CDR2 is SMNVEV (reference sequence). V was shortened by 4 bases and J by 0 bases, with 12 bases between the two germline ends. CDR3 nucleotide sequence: TGTGCCAGCAGTTCTTTCGACAGGACTAACTATGGCTACACCTTC. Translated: CASSSFDRTNYGYTF.

The CDR3 protein is CASSYSMGREGEKLFF. CDR3 coding DNA: TGTGCCAGCAGTTACTCGATGGGCAGGGAGGGGGAAAAACTGTTTTTT. J is TRBJ1-4 and V is TRBV6-6; the D gene is possibly TRBD1 (5 bases). Germline V gene sequence: CDR1 MNHNY, CDR2 SVGAGI (reference sequence). The germline V and J ends were trimmed by 0 bases and 8 bases, with 16 bases remaining between them. This CDR3 region has 16 residues.

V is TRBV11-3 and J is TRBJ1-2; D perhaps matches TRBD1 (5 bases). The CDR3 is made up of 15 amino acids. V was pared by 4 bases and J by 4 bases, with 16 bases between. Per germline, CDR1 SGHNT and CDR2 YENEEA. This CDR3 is CASSSGEGTGYGYTF. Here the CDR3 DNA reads TGTGCCAGCAGCTCGGGGGAAGGGACGGGCTATGGCTACACCTTC.

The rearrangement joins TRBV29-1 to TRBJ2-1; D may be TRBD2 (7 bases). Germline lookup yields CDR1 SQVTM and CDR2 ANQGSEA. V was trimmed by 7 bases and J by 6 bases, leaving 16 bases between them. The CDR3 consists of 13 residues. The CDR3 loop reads CSARGGVVNEQFF. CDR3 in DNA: TGCAGCGCCCGAGGGGGGGTTGTCAATGAGCAGTTCTTC.

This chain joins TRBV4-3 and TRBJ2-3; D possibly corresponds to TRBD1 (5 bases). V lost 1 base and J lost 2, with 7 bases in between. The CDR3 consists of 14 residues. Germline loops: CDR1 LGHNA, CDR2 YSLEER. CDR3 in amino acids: CASSQGQLTDTQYF. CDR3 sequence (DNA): TGCGCCAGCAGCCAAGGACAGCTCACAGATACGCAGTATTTT.

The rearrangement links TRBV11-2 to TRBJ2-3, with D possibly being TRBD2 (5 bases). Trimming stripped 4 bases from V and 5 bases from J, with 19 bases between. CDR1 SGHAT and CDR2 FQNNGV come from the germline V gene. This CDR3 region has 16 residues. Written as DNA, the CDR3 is TGTGCCAGCAGCTCCTGGAGGCAAGTCATCGGAGATACGCAGTATTTT. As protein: CASSSWRQVIGDTQYF.

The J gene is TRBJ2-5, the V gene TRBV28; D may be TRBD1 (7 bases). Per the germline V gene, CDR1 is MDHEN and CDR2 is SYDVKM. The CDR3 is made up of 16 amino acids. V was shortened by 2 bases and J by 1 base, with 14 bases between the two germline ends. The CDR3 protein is CASSLAGQQLQETQYF. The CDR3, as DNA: TGTGCCAGCAGTTTAGCGGGACAGCAGCTCCAAGAGACCCAGTACTTC.

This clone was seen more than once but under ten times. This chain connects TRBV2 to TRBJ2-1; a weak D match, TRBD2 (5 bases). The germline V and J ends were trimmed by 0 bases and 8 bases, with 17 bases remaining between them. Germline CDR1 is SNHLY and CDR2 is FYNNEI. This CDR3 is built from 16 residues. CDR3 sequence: CASSEARGISVHEQFF. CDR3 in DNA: TGTGCCAGCAGTGAAGCGCGAGGGATTAGCGTGCATGAGCAGTTCTTC.

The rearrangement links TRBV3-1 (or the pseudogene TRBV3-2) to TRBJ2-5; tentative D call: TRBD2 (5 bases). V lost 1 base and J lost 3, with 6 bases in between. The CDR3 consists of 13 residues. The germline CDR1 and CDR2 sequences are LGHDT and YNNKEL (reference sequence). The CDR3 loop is CASSQGTEETQYF. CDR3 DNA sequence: TGTGCCAGCAGCCAAGGGACTGAAGAGACCCAGTACTTC.

In DNA form, the CDR3 reads TGTGCCAGCAGCTTGGCCCCGGGACAGGGGAACACAGATACGCAGTATTTT. Protein: CASSLAPGQGNTDTQYF. V and J are TRBV5-5 and TRBJ2-3; 10 bases are a match to TRBD1. From germline, CDR1 is SGHKS and CDR2 YYEKEE (reference sequence). This CDR3 comprises 17 residues. Unmatched junction bases numbered 6, after V lost 0 bases and J lost 2 bases.

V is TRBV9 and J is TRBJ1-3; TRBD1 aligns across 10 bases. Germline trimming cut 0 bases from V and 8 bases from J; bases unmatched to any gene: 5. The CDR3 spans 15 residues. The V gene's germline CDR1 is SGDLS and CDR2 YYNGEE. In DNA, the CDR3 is TGTGCCAGCAGCGTAGGGACAGGGGGAAGAGACACCATATATTTT. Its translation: CASSVGTGGRDTIYF.

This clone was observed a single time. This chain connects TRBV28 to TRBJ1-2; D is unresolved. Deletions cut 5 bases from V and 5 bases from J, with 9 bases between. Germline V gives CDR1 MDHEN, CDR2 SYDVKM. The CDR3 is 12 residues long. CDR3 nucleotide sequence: TGTGCCAGCAGTATACAGTCGTATGGCTACACCTTC. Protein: CASSIQSYGYTF.

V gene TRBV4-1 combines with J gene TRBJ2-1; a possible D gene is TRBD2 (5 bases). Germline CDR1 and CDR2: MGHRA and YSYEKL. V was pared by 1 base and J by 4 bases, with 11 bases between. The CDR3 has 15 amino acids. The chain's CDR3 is CASSQVGGTYNEQFF. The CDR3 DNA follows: TGCGCCAGCAGCCAAGTAGGAGGAACATACAATGAGCAGTTCTTC.

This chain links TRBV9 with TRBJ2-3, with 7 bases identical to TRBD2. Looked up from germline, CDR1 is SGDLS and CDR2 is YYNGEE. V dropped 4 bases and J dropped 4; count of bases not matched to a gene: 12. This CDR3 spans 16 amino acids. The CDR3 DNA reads TGTGCCAGCAGCTACAGAGCGGGATCGGGCGCAGATACGCAGTATTTT. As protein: CASSYRAGSGADTQYF.

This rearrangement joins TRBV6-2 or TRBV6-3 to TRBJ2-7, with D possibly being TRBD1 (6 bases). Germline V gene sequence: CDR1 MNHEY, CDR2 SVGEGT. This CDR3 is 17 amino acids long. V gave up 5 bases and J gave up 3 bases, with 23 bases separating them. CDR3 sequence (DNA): TGTGCCAGCAGTCAATCGGACAGACCATCTAAGCACTACGAGCAGTACGTC. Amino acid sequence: CASSQSDRPSKHYEQYV.